These T cell receptor beta chains were read from a single sample in a study of siplizumab effects on memory and regulatory T cells. What these receptors recognize is not known. TCRdb's table, derived via immunoSEQ multiplex PCR, lists solely in-frame clones and lacks some. The sample has about 13,000 clones, 30% to 40% seen once. The sequenced sample was CFSE-low (dividing) CD8+ T cells sorted from an allogeneic mixed lymphocyte reaction. The receptors stem from a human donor in good health; the cells came from an allogeneic mixed lymphocyte reaction. The CDR3 runs from the conserved cysteine through the conserved F or W. D genes are given only for firm matches. Not every row has a clone size; where given, it reads once, few, many or a size class.

>TRBV13|-|TRBJ1-1|-
TGTGCCAGCAGCTTGCCGGGGGAGAACACTGAAGCTTTCTTT
CASSLPGENTEAFF
>TRBV6-1|-|TRBJ2-7|-
TGTGCCAGCGCCGACTTGGGGGCATCCGAGCAGTACTTC
CASADLGASEQYF
>TRBV27|TRBD2|TRBJ2-4|-
TGTGCCAGCAGATTAACTAGCGGGGGAGCCAAAAACATTCAGTACTTC
CASRLTSGGAKNIQYF
>TRBV11-1|-|TRBJ2-7|once
TGTGCCAGCAGCCAGGGACGGCTGAACTACGAGCAGTACTTC
CASSQGRLNYEQYF
>TRBV19|-|TRBJ2-7|medium-sized
TGTGCCAGTAGTATCTCCGTCGAGCGCCCCTACGAGCAGTACTTC
CASSISVERPYEQYF
>TRBV13|TRBD2|TRBJ2-1|once
TGTGCCAGCAGCTTAACCCGGACTAGCGGAGACGCGATCTTC
CASSLTRTSGDAIF
>TRBV27|-|TRBJ2-7|-
TGTGCCAGCAGTTGGGGACGATCCTCCTACGAGCAGTACTTC
CASSWGRSSYEQYF
>TRBV27|TRBD2|TRBJ2-3|-
TGTGCCAGCAGCCAATTAGGACTAGCGGGGGTGAACACAGATACGCAGTATTTT
CASSQLGLAGVNTDTQYF
>TRBV7-9|TRBD1|TRBJ2-1|few
TGTGCCAGCAGCCTGGGACAGGGTCGGAATGAGCAGTTCTTC
CASSLGQGRNEQFF
>TRBV19|TRBD2|TRBJ2-7|-
TGTGCCAGTAGTATAGAACGGGAGGGCCTCTACGAGCAGTACTTC
CASSIEREGLYEQYF